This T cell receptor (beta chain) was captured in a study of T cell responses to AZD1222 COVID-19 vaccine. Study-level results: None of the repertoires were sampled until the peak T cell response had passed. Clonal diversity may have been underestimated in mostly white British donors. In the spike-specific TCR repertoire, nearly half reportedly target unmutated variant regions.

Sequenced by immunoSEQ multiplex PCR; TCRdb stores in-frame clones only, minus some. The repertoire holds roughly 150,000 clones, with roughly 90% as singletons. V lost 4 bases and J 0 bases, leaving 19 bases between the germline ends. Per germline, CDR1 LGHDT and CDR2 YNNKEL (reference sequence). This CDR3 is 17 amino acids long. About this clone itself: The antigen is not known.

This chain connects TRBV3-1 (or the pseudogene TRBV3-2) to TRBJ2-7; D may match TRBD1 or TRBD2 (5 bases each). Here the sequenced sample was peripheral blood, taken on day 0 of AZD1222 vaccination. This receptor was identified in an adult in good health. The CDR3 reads CASSPNVRGSLSYEQYF. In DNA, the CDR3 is TGTGCCAGCAGCCCTAATGTTCGGGGCTCCCTCTCCTACGAGCAGTACTTC.